Only a few counts were recorded for the clone carrying this T cell receptor (beta chain). The record originates from a study of blood T cell repertoires in COVID-19. For the study at large: T cells, B-cell-depleted T cells, or PBMCs provided the cDNA or gDNA that served as material.

Which cohort a participant joined came from the clinical history participants gave. Sequenced by immunoSEQ multiplex PCR; TCRdb stores in-frame clones only, minus some. This repertoire shows approximately 360,000 clones, roughly 90% found once; its top ten account for approximately 1%. This CDR3 has 11 amino acids. The V end was cut by 3 bases, the J end by 4 bases, with 3 bases between. Looked up from germline, CDR1 is MDHEN and CDR2 is SYDVKM. The rearrangement uses TRBV28 and TRBJ1-2; no clear D. Material: PBMCs or T cells enriched from blood (not recorded which). The TCR was taken from a woman in her twenties or thirties with acute COVID-19. The CDR3, as DNA: TGTGCCAGCAGTTTCGTCTATGGCTACACCTTC. Encoded protein: CASSFVYGYTF.